Listed below are T cell receptor beta chains from one sample, sequenced in a study of cytomegalovirus exposure and HLA in healthy donors. TCRdb's copy holds only in-frame clones and misses some; the assay was immunoSEQ multiplex PCR. The table records fewer than 95,000 clones, about 70% of them present only once. Specimen: PBMCs. These receptors were taken from a man aged 40-49 years in good health and CMV-seronegative. Both conserved end residues are part of each CDR3. The D gene is left open where the match is weak. Clone sizes are given selectively: once, few, many, or a class where the clone is expanded.

size: -; J: TRBJ1-2; D: -; V: TRBV12-5; CDR3: CASGFRGNITTNYGYTF; DNA: TGTGCTAGTGGTTTTAGGGGAAATATTACGACGAACTATGGCTACACCTTC
size: -; J: TRBJ2-5; D: TRBD2; V: TRBV2; CDR3: CASSEVPSGGSEETQYF; DNA: TGTGCCAGCAGTGAAGTCCCTAGCGGGGGGTCTGAAGAGACCCAGTACTTC
size: -; J: TRBJ1-6; D: -; V: TRBV19; CDR3: CASMAMWANSPLHF; DNA: TGTGCCAGTATGGCTATGTGGGCTAATTCACCCCTCCACTTT
size: -; J: TRBJ1-1; D: -; V: TRBV27; CDR3: CASSPPGFTEAFF; DNA: TGTGCCAGCAGTCCCCCGGGGTTCACTGAAGCTTTCTTT
size: -; J: TRBJ2-3; D: -; V: TRBV27; CDR3: CASSLSVGPGSGRSTDTQYF; DNA: TGTGCCAGCAGTTTAAGTGTGGGTCCAGGCTCAGGCAGAAGCACAGATACGCAGTATTTT
size: -; J: TRBJ1-6; D: TRBD1; V: TRBV6-5; CDR3: CASTPGQSNSPLHF; DNA: TGTGCCAGCACACCGGGACAGTCAAATTCACCCCTCCACTTT
size: -; J: TRBJ2-7; D: TRBD2; V: TRBV2; CDR3: CASSVSGGAMYEQYF; DNA: TGTGCCAGCAGTGTGAGCGGGGGGGCAATGTACGAGCAGTACTTC
size: -; J: TRBJ2-3; D: TRBD1; V: TRBV5-4; CDR3: CASSLYIQGADTQYF; DNA: TGTGCCAGCAGCTTGTATATTCAGGGGGCGGATACGCAGTATTTT
size: few; J: TRBJ2-7; D: -; V: TRBV27; CDR3: CASSLNPQGRSYEQYF; DNA: TGTGCCAGCAGTTTAAATCCGCAGGGTAGGTCCTACGAGCAGTACTTC
size: -; J: TRBJ1-2; D: -; V: TRBV6-1; CDR3: CASSSGGTSYTF; DNA: TGTGCCAGCAGTTCAGGTGGGACTTCCTACACCTTC
size: -; J: TRBJ2-5; D: -; V: TRBV5-5; CDR3: CASSNTGLPARSQYF; DNA: TGTGCCAGCAGCAACACGGGACTCCCGGCCCGGTCCCAGTACTTC
size: -; J: TRBJ2-1; D: TRBD2; V: TRBV4-1; CDR3: CASSPRGLAGAGDEQFF; DNA: TGCGCCAGCAGCCCCCGAGGACTAGCGGGGGCTGGGGATGAGCAGTTCTTC
size: -; J: TRBJ1-5; D: TRBD1; V: TRBV2; CDR3: CASSVVTGSNQPQHF; DNA: TGTGCCAGCAGTGTCGTGACAGGGTCGAATCAGCCCCAGCATTTT
size: few; J: TRBJ1-1; D: -; V: TRBV6-6; CDR3: CASSYGQVNAEAFF; DNA: TGTGCCAGCAGTTACGGGCAGGTTAATGCTGAAGCTTTCTTT